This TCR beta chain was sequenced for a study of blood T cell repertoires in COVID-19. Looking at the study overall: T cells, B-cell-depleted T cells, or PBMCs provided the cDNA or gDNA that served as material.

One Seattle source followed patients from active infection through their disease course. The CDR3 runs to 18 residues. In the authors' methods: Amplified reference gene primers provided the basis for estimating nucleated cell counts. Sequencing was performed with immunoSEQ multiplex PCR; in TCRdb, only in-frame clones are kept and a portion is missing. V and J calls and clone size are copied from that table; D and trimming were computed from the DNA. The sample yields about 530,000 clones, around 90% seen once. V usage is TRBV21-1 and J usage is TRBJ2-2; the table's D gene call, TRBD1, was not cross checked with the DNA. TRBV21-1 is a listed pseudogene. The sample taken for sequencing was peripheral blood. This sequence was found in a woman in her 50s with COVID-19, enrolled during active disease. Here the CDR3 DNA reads TGTGCCAGCAGCAAAGAAGATGCGGGACAGAAGAACACCGGGGAGCTGTTTTTT. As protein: CASSKEDAGQKNTGELFF.